A selection of T cell receptor beta chains follows, all from one sample in a study of blood T cell repertoires in COVID-19. The table came from immunoSEQ multiplex PCR; TCRdb's copy has only in-frame clones and leaves some out. This table has under 200,000 clones, more than 65% appearing once. Sequencing input: PBMCs or T cells enriched from blood (not recorded which). The origin of the receptors is a woman in her thirties or forties with acute COVID-19. Both conserved end residues are part of each CDR3. The D gene is left open where the match is weak. Where a row states a size, it is once, few, many or the class of an expanded clone; other rows omit it.

CDR3: CASSGVGGDTEAFF
DNA: TGCGCCAGCAGCGGGGTGGGAGGGGACACTGAAGCTTTCTTT
V: TRBV5-1
D: -
size: once
J: TRBJ1-1

CDR3: CASSPGLAVGSSYNEQFF
DNA: TGCGCCAGCAGCCCGGGACTAGCGGTCGGAAGCTCCTACAATGAGCAGTTCTTC
V: TRBV5-1
D: TRBD2
size: -
J: TRBJ2-1

CDR3: CASSTQQDQPQHF
DNA: TGTGCCAGCAGTACCCAACAGGATCAGCCCCAGCATTTT
V: TRBV6-4
D: -
size: -
J: TRBJ1-5

CDR3: CASSLGIVTGVTEAFF
DNA: TGTGCCAGCAGCTTGGGGATTGTGACAGGGGTCACTGAAGCTTTCTTT
V: TRBV5-5
D: TRBD1
size: -
J: TRBJ1-1

CDR3: CASSLLAGAYEQYF
DNA: TGTGCCAGCAGTTTACTAGCGGGAGCTTACGAGCAGTACTTC
V: TRBV27
D: TRBD2
size: -
J: TRBJ2-7

CDR3: CASSDGEGGTDTQYF
DNA: TGTGCCAGCAGTGATGGAGAGGGCGGCACAGATACGCAGTATTTT
V: TRBV6-4
D: -
size: many
J: TRBJ2-3

CDR3: CASSLVVRTSNEKLFF
DNA: TGTGCCAGCAGCTTAGTAGTTAGAACCTCTAATGAAAAACTGTTTTTT
V: TRBV7-9
D: -
size: -
J: TRBJ1-4

CDR3: CASSSEAGGPVIDEQFF
DNA: TGTGCCAGCAGCTCTGAAGCGGGAGGGCCAGTTATAGATGAGCAGTTCTTC
V: TRBV7-9
D: TRBD2
size: -
J: TRBJ2-1

CDR3: CASSRRLAGATDTQYF
DNA: TGTGCCAGCAGCCGGAGACTAGCGGGAGCCACAGATACGCAGTATTTT
V: TRBV9
D: TRBD2
size: -
J: TRBJ2-3

CDR3: CAIRELAGYKLAGELFF
DNA: TGTGCCATCCGAGAACTAGCGGGATATAAATTGGCCGGGGAGCTGTTTTTT
V: TRBV27
D: TRBD2
size: -
J: TRBJ2-2

CDR3: CASSVHTGEEQFF
DNA: TGTGCCAGCAGTGTTCATACGGGAGAGGAGCAGTTCTTC
V: TRBV25-1
D: -
size: -
J: TRBJ2-1

CDR3: CASRTSGSIHEQYF
DNA: TGCGCCAGCAGGACTAGCGGGAGCATCCACGAGCAGTACTTC
V: TRBV10-2
D: TRBD2
size: -
J: TRBJ2-7

CDR3: CASSQPGPSGRLDEQFF
DNA: TGTGCCAGCAGCCAACCCGGGCCTAGCGGGAGGTTGGATGAGCAGTTCTTC
V: TRBV3-1/TRBV3-2
D: TRBD2
size: -
J: TRBJ2-1

CDR3: CASSPQGQTEAFF
DNA: TGTGCCAGCAGCCCACAGGGACAAACTGAAGCTTTCTTT
V: TRBV4-2
D: -
size: -
J: TRBJ1-1

CDR3: CAWSMGLAGNNEQFF
DNA: TGTGCCTGGAGTATGGGCCTAGCGGGTAACAATGAGCAGTTCTTC
V: TRBV30
D: TRBD2
size: -
J: TRBJ2-1

CDR3: CASSLSGREQFF
DNA: TGTGCCAGCAGCCTTAGCGGGAGGGAGCAGTTCTTC
V: TRBV6-5
D: TRBD2
size: -
J: TRBJ2-1

CDR3: CATMTPGFPDTQYF
DNA: TGTGCCACCATGACCCCGGGGTTTCCCGATACGCAGTATTTT
V: TRBV24-1
D: -
size: -
J: TRBJ2-3

CDR3: CASSPRSYNSPLHF
DNA: TGTGCCAGCAGCCCCCGCTCCTATAATTCACCCCTCCACTTT
V: TRBV3-1/TRBV3-2
D: -
size: -
J: TRBJ1-6

CDR3: CASSQTSADTQYF
DNA: TGTGCCAGCAGCCAAACTAGCGCAGATACGCAGTATTTT
V: TRBV3-1/TRBV3-2
D: TRBD2
size: -
J: TRBJ2-3

CDR3: CASSEIGAGLTSSPLHF
DNA: TGTGCCAGCAGTGAAATTGGGGCAGGCCTGACGAGTTCACCCCTCCACTTT
V: TRBV6-1
D: -
size: few
J: TRBJ1-6

CDR3: CASTHRRAGTEAFF
DNA: TGTGCCAGCACCCACCGGAGGGCGGGCACTGAAGCTTTCTTT
V: TRBV7-8
D: -
size: -
J: TRBJ1-1

CDR3: CASSQQGNYGYTF
DNA: TGTGCCAGCAGCCAACAGGGAAACTATGGCTACACCTTC
V: TRBV3-1/TRBV3-2
D: -
size: -
J: TRBJ1-2

CDR3: CASQWDFGRNQPQHF
DNA: TGTGCCAGTCAATGGGACTTCGGGCGCAATCAGCCCCAGCATTTT
V: TRBV19
D: -
size: -
J: TRBJ1-5

CDR3: CASSLAAGGNEQFF
DNA: TGTGCCAGCAGCTTGGCCGCGGGCGGCAATGAGCAGTTCTTC
V: TRBV5-4
D: -
size: few
J: TRBJ2-1

CDR3: CASSEQGQREQFF
DNA: TGTGCCAGCAGTGAGCAAGGTCAGCGGGAGCAGTTCTTC
V: TRBV2
D: -
size: -
J: TRBJ2-1

CDR3: CASSQGMNTEAFF
DNA: TGCGCCAGCAGCCAGGGCATGAACACTGAAGCTTTCTTT
V: TRBV4-1
D: -
size: many
J: TRBJ1-1

CDR3: CASSQAGQLYNSPLHF
DNA: TGTGCCAGCAGCCAAGCGGGTCAGTTATATAATTCACCCCTCCACTTT
V: TRBV3-1/TRBV3-2
D: -
size: few
J: TRBJ1-6

CDR3: CASSPPGQGYEKLFF
DNA: TGCGCCAGCAGCCCGCCGGGACAGGGCTACGAAAAACTGTTTTTT
V: TRBV5-1
D: TRBD1
size: -
J: TRBJ1-4

CDR3: CASSLISTSGSETDTQYF
DNA: TGTGCCAGCAGCTTAATAAGTACTAGCGGGAGCGAAACAGATACGCAGTATTTT
V: TRBV7-3
D: TRBD2
size: once
J: TRBJ2-3

CDR3: CASSDSRGSEQFF
DNA: TGTGCCAGCAGTGACTCGCGTGGGAGTGAGCAGTTCTTC
V: TRBV6-4
D: -
size: -
J: TRBJ2-1

CDR3: CASSPPTRAEQFF
DNA: TGTGCCAGCTCCCCCCCGACTAGGGCTGAGCAGTTCTTC
V: TRBV18
D: -
size: -
J: TRBJ2-1

CDR3: CASSGDRLNSPLHF
DNA: TGTGCCAGCAGCGGGGACAGATTGAATTCACCCCTCCACTTT
V: TRBV2
D: TRBD1
size: -
J: TRBJ1-6

CDR3: CATSRGTDSAYGYTF
DNA: TGTGCCACCAGCAGAGGGACGGACAGTGCTTATGGCTACACCTTC
V: TRBV15
D: -
size: -
J: TRBJ1-2

CDR3: CASSLLGGNVLTF
DNA: TGCGCCAGCAGCCTATTAGGCGGGAACGTCCTGACTTTC
V: TRBV5-1
D: -
size: -
J: TRBJ2-6